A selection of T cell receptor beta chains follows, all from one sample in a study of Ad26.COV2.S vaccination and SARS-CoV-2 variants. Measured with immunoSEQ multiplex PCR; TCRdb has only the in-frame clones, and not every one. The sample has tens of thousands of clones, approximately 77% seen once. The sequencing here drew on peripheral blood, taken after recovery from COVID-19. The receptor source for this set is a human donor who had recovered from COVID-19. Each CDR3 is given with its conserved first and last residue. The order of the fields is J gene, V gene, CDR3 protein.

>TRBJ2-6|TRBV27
CASRETGLGLSGANVLTF
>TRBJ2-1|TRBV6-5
CASSYSMGNAYNEQFF
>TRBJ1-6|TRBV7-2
CASSLQGYPPLHF
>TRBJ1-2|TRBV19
CASSIDQQAAYGYTF
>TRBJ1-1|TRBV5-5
CASSLTGTEAFF
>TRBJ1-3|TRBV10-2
CASSESPGQGDGNTIYF
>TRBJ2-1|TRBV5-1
CASSLVLAGLNEQFF
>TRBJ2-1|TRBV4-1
CASSRASLAGGDEQFF
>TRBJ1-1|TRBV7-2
CASSLQGRRLNTEAFF
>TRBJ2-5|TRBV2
CATMGETQYF
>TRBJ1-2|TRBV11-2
CASSRDISRGYTF
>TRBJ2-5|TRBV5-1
CASSLDRETQYF
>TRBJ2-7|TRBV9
CASSLGQGSYEQYF
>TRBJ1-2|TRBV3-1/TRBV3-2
CASSPSGQGNYGYTF
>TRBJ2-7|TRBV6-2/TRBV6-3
CASSSQGRSSYEQYF